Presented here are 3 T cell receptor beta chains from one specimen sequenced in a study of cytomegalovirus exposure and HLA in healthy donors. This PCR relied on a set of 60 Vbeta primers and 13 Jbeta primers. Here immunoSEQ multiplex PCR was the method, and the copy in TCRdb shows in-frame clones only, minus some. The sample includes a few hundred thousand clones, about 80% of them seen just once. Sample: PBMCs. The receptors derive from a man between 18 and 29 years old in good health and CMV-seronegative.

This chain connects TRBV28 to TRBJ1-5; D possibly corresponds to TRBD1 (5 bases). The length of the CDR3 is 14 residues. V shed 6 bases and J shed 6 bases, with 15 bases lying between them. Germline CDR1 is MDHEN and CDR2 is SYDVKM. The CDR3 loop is CASSSPGKGQPQHF. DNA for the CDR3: TGTGCCAGCAGCTCTCCAGGGAAAGGTCAGCCCCAGCATTTT.

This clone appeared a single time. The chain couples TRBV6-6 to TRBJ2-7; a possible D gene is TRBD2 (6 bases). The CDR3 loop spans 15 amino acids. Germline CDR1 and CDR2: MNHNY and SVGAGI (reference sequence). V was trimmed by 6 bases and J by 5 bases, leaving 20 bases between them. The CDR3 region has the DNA TGTGCCAGCAGGAGTATGGGGGGTTTTCGAGACGAGCAGTACTTC. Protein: CASRSMGGFRDEQYF.

The CDR3 bases are TGTGCCAGCAGTTACCGGACAGGGGGCATGAACACTGAAGCTTTCTTT. Amino acids: CASSYRTGGMNTEAFF. This chain connects TRBV6-5 to TRBJ1-1, with TRBD1 matching over 11 bases. This CDR3 comprises 16 residues. V shed 2 bases and J 0 bases; nucleotides not matched to a gene: 2. The germline V gene encodes CDR1 MNHEY and CDR2 SVGAGI.